A single sample is the source of the 17 T cell receptor beta chains below, sequenced in a study of cytomegalovirus exposure and HLA in healthy donors. The data were produced by immunoSEQ multiplex PCR, yet TCRdb's version contains in-frame clones alone and is incomplete. This table holds over 250,000 clones, 87% found once. Specimen: PBMCs. The receptors were sampled from a woman aged 30 to 39 in good health and CMV-seropositive.

J is TRBJ2-5 and V is TRBV4-3; no firm D call. The germline CDR1 and CDR2 sequences are LGHNA and YSLEER. V lost 1 base to trimming and J lost 5 bases, with 14 bases between them. The CDR3 has 15 amino acids. DNA of the CDR3: TGCGCCAGCAGCCAAGGGACCTCCGGCGTCGAGACCCAGTACTTC. Encoded protein: CASSQGTSGVETQYF.

This rearrangement joins TRBV7-2 to TRBJ2-2; maybe TRBD1 (7 bases). The V end was cut by 8 bases, the J end by 4 bases, with 17 bases between. Per the germline V gene, CDR1 is SGHTA and CDR2 is FQGNSA. The CDR3 contains 15 residues. CDR3 protein: CASPRGDRITGELFF. CDR3 nucleotides: TGTGCCAGCCCCAGGGGGGACCGGATCACCGGGGAGCTGTTTTTT.

This rearrangement joins TRBV7-8 to TRBJ2-1; 10 positions match TRBD2. J lost 8 bases, V lost 8 bases, and 18 bases had no gene match. Germline CDR1 reads SGHVS; CDR2 reads FQNEAQ. The CDR3 length is 17 residues. The CDR3 DNA reads as TGTGCCAGCTACCCTGGTGGCTTCCTAGCGGGAGCTCATGAGCAGTTCTTC. Its protein product is CASYPGGFLAGAHEQFF.

This chain links TRBV19 with TRBJ2-7; TRBD2 agrees at 11 bases. Germline CDR1 LNHDA, CDR2 SQIVND (reference sequence). The ends lost 1 base at V and 4 bases at J; junction bases unmatched: 3. The CDR3 totals 15 residues. The CDR3 protein is CASSIGLAGLYEQYF. CDR3 in DNA: TGTGCCAGTAGTATAGGACTAGCGGGACTTTACGAGCAGTACTTC.

The chain couples TRBV5-6 to TRBJ1-1; 7 nucleotides agree with TRBD1. The V gene end was trimmed by 1 base and the J gene end by 7 bases; junction bases not matched to a gene: 7. Germline CDR1 reads SGHDT; CDR2 reads YYEEEE. The CDR3 has 14 amino acids. CDR3 bases: TGTGCCAGCAGCTTGAGGGGGCGGCAGGATGAAGCTTTCTTT. This codes for CASSLRGRQDEAFF.

This chain joins TRBV30 and TRBJ1-1, with D uncertain. The CDR3 spans 14 residues. The V end was cut by 0 bases, the J end by 4 bases, with 12 bases between. Germline CDR1 GTSNPN, CDR2 SVGIG (reference sequence). CDR3 in amino acids: CAWSVDTRATEAFF. The DNA for the CDR3 is TGTGCCTGGAGTGTAGACACCCGGGCCACTGAAGCTTTCTTT.

V gene TRBV2 combines with J gene TRBJ2-5, with D possibly matching TRBD2 (7 bases). The germline V and J ends were trimmed by 5 bases and 5 bases, with 21 bases remaining between them. Germline CDR1 and CDR2: SNHLY and FYNNEI. CDR3 length: 16 amino acids. CDR3: CASSPIGGGASETQYF. Written as DNA, the CDR3 is TGTGCCAGCAGTCCTATCGGTGGGGGGGCTTCGGAGACCCAGTACTTC. Drawing the rest from reference TRBV2 and TRBJ2-5, the complete variable domain is EPEVTQTPSHQVTQMGQEVILRCVPISNHLYFYWYRQILGQKVEFLVSFYNNEISEKSEIFDDQFSVERPDGSNFTLKIRSTKLEDSAMYFCASSPIGGGASETQYFGPGTRLLVL.

This sequence joins TRBV7-3 and TRBJ2-2, with D uncertain. CDR1 and CDR2 (germline): SGHTA, FQGTGA. This CDR3 is 13 amino acids long. The V end was cut by 5 bases, the J end by 6 bases, with 10 bases between. The CDR3, as DNA: TGTGCCAGCAGCGAAATCGTTCCCGGGGAGCTGTTTTTT. Encoded protein: CASSEIVPGELFF.

V and J are TRBV28 and TRBJ2-7; no clear D gene. The CDR3 sequence is 15 residues long. CDR1 and CDR2 from the germline V gene are MDHEN and SYDVKM. V was cut by 3 bases and J by 2 bases, with 14 bases left in between. CDR3 DNA sequence: TGTGCCAGCAGTTTTGGGGTTCTCTCCCCCTACGAGCAGTACTTC. It specifies CASSFGVLSPYEQYF.

This clone came up once. The chain uses TRBV6-5 and TRBJ1-1; 10 bases are a match to TRBD1. The CDR3 extends over 12 amino acids. Germline V gives CDR1 MNHEY, CDR2 SVGAGI. V was clipped by 2 bases and J by 14 bases; unmatched bases: 5. This CDR3 reads CASSYPGTGVFF. The CDR3 DNA is TGTGCCAGCAGTTACCCCGGGACAGGGGTGTTCTTT.

The rearrangement joins TRBV6-5 to TRBJ1-2; maybe TRBD1 (5 bases). CDR1 and CDR2 (germline): MNHEY, SVGAGI. The V end lost 5 bases, the J end lost 4 bases, and 11 bases lay between the germline ends. The CDR3 is made up of 13 amino acids. As DNA, the CDR3 is TGTGCCAGCAGTGCGCAGGGTCTCTATGGCTACACCTTC. Protein: CASSAQGLYGYTF.

The rearrangement links TRBV6-6 to TRBJ2-3, with D perhaps matching TRBD2 (6 bases). Trimming pared 6 bases from V and 5 bases from J, leaving 15 bases between. This CDR3 spans 14 amino acids. Germline V gives CDR1 MNHNY, CDR2 SVGAGI (reference sequence). The CDR3 nucleotides are TGTGCCAGCAGCCTAGCGTATGGGGGAGATACGCAGTATTTT. It codes for CASSLAYGGDTQYF.

The chain is built from TRBV7-6 and TRBJ2-1; D may correspond to TRBD1 or TRBD2 (5 bases each). V lost 1 base, J lost 15 bases, and 28 bases lay in between. Per the germline V gene, CDR1 is SGHVS and CDR2 is FNYEAQ. CDR3 length: 17 residues. In DNA form, the CDR3 reads TGTGCCAGCAGCTTAGTTGGGGACCCTTCCCGTCTTGCACGTCGGTTCTTC. Protein: CASSLVGDPSRLARRFF.

This clone showed up just a few times. The V gene is TRBV5-4, the J gene TRBJ1-2; TRBD1 agrees at 7 bases. The CDR3 is 15 amino acids. V lost 0 bases, J lost 4 bases, and 6 bases stayed unmatched. In germline, CDR1 is SGHNT, CDR2 YYREEE (reference sequence). CDR3 protein: CASSLGSGGSYGYTF. CDR3 coding DNA: TGTGCCAGCAGCTTGGGGTCAGGGGGAAGCTATGGCTACACCTTC.

This chain joins TRBV28 and TRBJ2-7; D perhaps matches TRBD2 (6 bases). This CDR3 contains 11 residues. CDR1 is MDHEN, CDR2 SYDVKM, per germline. Trimming stripped 3 bases from V and 6 bases from J, with 6 bases between. CDR3 DNA: TGTGCCAGCAGTTTCGGGAGCGAGCAGTACTTC. Translating gives CASSFGSEQYF.

The CDR3 region has the DNA TGTGCCAGCTCACCAGACAGGGATTCCTACGAGCAGTACTTC. Encoded protein: CASSPDRDSYEQYF. The chain recombines TRBV18 with TRBJ2-7; TRBD1 aligns across 7 bases. CDR1 is KGHSH, CDR2 LQKENI, per germline. The CDR3 runs 14 residues. Germline trimming cut 2 bases from V and 1 base from J; bases unmatched to any gene: 2.

The chain links TRBV11-2 to TRBJ1-6; a weak D match, TRBD1 (5 bases). Germline CDR1 and CDR2: SGHAT and FQNNGV. The length of the CDR3 is 16 residues. V lost 3 bases to trimming and J lost 10 bases, with 19 bases between them. The CDR3 here is CASSLGSWQGGSPLHF. The CDR3 nucleotides read TGTGCCAGCAGCTTGGGGTCTTGGCAGGGAGGCTCACCCCTCCACTTT.